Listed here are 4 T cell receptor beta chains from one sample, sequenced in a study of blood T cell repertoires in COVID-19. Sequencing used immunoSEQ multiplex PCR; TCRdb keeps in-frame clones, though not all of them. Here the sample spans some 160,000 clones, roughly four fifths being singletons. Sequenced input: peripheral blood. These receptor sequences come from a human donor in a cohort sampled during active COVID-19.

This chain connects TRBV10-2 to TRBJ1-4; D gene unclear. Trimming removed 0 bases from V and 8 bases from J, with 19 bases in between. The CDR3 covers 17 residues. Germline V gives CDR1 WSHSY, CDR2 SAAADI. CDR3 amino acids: CASSESRTLVSPEKLFF. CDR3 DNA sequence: TGCGCCAGCAGTGAGTCTCGGACTTTGGTTTCCCCCGAAAAACTGTTTTTT.

The CDR3 region is CASSYPGLASYNEQFF. CDR3 DNA: TGTGCCAGCAGTTACCCCGGACTAGCCTCCTACAATGAGCAGTTCTTC. The gene calls are TRBV6-5 and TRBJ2-1, with 8 nucleotides matching TRBD2. Germline V lookup: CDR1 MNHEY, CDR2 SVGAGI. V trimming: 2 bases; J trimming: 0 bases; junction bases outside the gene matches: 3. The CDR3 has 16 amino acids.

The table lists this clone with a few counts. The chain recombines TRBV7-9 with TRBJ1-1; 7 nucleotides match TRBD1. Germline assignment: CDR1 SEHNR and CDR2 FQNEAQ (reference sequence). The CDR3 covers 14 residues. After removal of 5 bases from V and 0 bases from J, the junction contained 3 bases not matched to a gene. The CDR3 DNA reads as TGTGCCAGCAGCGTCGGACAGGTGAACACTGAAGCTTTCTTT. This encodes CASSVGQVNTEAFF.

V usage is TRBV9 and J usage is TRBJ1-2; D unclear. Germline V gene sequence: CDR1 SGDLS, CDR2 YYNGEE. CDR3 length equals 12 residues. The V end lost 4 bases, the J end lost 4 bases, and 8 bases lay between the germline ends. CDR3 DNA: TGTGCCAGCAGCAAGCTCTCCTATGGCTACACCTTC. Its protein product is CASSKLSYGYTF.